This paragraph reports one T cell receptor beta chain. What it binds is not known. Germline V gene lookup returns CDR1 SNHLY and CDR2 FYNNEI. V was pared by 8 bases and J by 9 bases, with 10 bases between. This CDR3 spans 10 amino acids. This record belongs to a study of cytotoxic CD8 clonotypes in ibrutinib-treated CLL. Study overall: Responses comprised about 25 partial and 2 complete; at median about 68 months, roughly 15 remained remitted and roughly 12 progressed. General study findings and limits: Public clonotypes (which were uncommon) either contracted or remained stable on treatment. Increased clonality at ibrutinib response gave way to a return toward baseline at progression.

Some clones are missing from TCRdb's copy, which holds only in-frame ones; the method was immunoSEQ multiplex PCR. The sample holds approximately 130,000 clones; around four fifths are singletons and the top ten take roughly 3.3%. The TCR sequence derives from a human donor with chronic lymphocytic leukemia. The source was PBMCs, collected after 24 months of ibrutinib treatment. The chain recombines TRBV2 with TRBJ1-2; a weak D match, TRBD1 (5 bases). CDR3 residues: CASSGISYTF. The CDR3 DNA sequence: TGTGCCAGCTCAGGGATAAGCTACACCTTC.